This entry is about one T cell receptor beta chain. It has no known antigen specificity. One end of the junction fails to match germline, which may point to a read error. The CDR3 regions of human TCRbeta chains were subjected to immunosequencing. The authors' analysis ran thus. TCRs in the repertoires were compared against a reference library of SARS-CoV-2-specific TCRs that had been generated with the MIRA antigen-specificity platform. Breadth was defined as the fraction of unique TCRs that were SARS-CoV-2-associated, and depth was defined as the fraction of total T cells that were SARS-CoV-2-associated. Using the MIRA data, every spike-specific TCR was mapped to the spike region that the TCR reacted to and assigned to either a CD4 or a CD8 class. Log10-transformed breadth and depth values were compared by one-way ANOVA with Sidak's multiple comparisons tests. This immuneACCESS table, as held by TCRdb, lists in-frame sequences with V and J called but not all clones. Of the missing ones, under half trace to an unresolved V gene in checked studies; the others have no known cause. V, J and clone size are taken as reported in that table, and D and trimming were inferred from the DNA itself. Counted in this sample were about 84,000 clones; around 88% of them appeared once. Clones ranked in the top ten supply 11% of the sample.

This sample was included in a study of T cell responses to AZD1222 COVID-19 vaccine (dated by TCRdb to the early 2020s). At the level of the whole study: TCR sequencing covered roughly 230 trial participants: 207 given two doses of AZD1222 and around 25 given two doses of MenACWY control vaccine. Trial participants were enrolled by age into subgroups of 18-55, 56-69 and 70-plus years, and approximately 150, 30 and 60 TCR-sequenced participants, respectively, were included in these subgroups. The full study reports these points: A significant rise in spike-specific TCR breadth and depth was observed after two AZD1222 doses relative to day 0 and relative to MenACWY recipients. Vaccine-associated CD4 TCRs spanned the whole spike protein, with dominant responses in regions 160-218 and 743-854. Conclusions about previously exposed vaccinees were limited because only six or seven AZD1222 recipients were SARS-CoV-2 seropositive at baseline. Most participants were white British and females outnumbered males, and the authors suggested that clonal diversity may have been underestimated. The 56-69-year group was small, and its depth increase did not reach significance, likely because of low power. Because no day 14 peak-response samples were available, repertoires were characterized only after the peak T cell response. Epitopes outside the regions mutated in the B.1.351 and B.1.1.7 variants were reportedly recognized by nearly half of the unique spike-specific TCRs.

What the time point label conveys for this sample: about 28 days (+/-7) after the second vaccine dose. Because spike-specific TCR depth and breadth did not differ between the two schedules, AZD1222 recipients who got a second dose at roughly 4 weeks were pooled with those who got a second dose at roughly 12 weeks. Vaccinee samples came from UK trials COV001 and COV002, including a single-blind randomized controlled phase 2/3 trial of AZD1222 (ChAdOx1 nCoV-19) in healthy adults. For TCRbeta chain sequencing, PBMC samples were collected from trial participants at day 0 and at day 28 after the second dose. Taken from the germline V gene, the CDR1 and CDR2 loops are MNHEY and SVGEGT. From the cysteine up to the phenylalanine, the CDR3 has a length of 12 residues. The retained sequence is limited to the CDR3, 36 bases, with the frame set at the first base.

The chain employs TRBV6-2 or TRBV6-3 and TRBJ2-7; TRBD1 aligns with 7 central bases. This material consisted of peripheral blood, taken 28 days after the second AZD1222 dose. This receptor was obtained from an adult who received the AZD1222 COVID-19 vaccine. The CDR3 sequence is CASSLDRDEEYF. The nucleotide sequence is given as TGTGCCAGCAGCCTCGACAGGGACGAGGAGTACTTC.